These T cell receptor beta chains were read from a single sample in a study of cytomegalovirus exposure and HLA in healthy donors. TCRdb's copy holds only in-frame clones and misses some; the assay was immunoSEQ multiplex PCR. The table includes roughly 300,000 clones, roughly 90% detected once. The sample comprised PBMCs. The source is a woman aged 18-29 years in good health and CMV-seronegative. CDR3s include the opening cysteine and the closing phenylalanine or tryptophan. A D gene is named only where the DNA matches it firmly. Clone sizes are given selectively: once, few, many, or a class where the clone is expanded.

j_call v_call clone_size d_call cdr3_aa cdr3_nt
TRBJ2-5 TRBV7-7 . TRBD1 CASSSMRDRETQYF TGTGCCAGCAGCTCTATGCGGGACAGGGAGACCCAGTACTTC
TRBJ2-7 TRBV5-1 . TRBD1 CASSLEGTGLYEQYF TGCGCCAGCAGCTTGGAAGGGACAGGGCTCTACGAGCAGTACTTC
TRBJ1-5 TRBV9 few TRBD1 CASSLGTDSNQPQHF TGTGCCAGCAGCCTAGGGACAGATAGCAATCAGCCCCAGCATTTT
TRBJ2-7 TRBV4-1 . TRBD1 CASSQGAGGRSSSYEQYF TGCGCCAGCAGCCAAGGGGCAGGGGGTCGATCGAGCTCCTACGAGCAGTACTTC
TRBJ2-7 TRBV19 . TRBD1 CASSIGQGATYEQYF TGTGCCAGTAGTATCGGACAGGGGGCCACCTACGAGCAGTACTTC
TRBJ2-1 TRBV28 . TRBD2 CASRGGSYNEQFF TGTGCCAGCAGGGGCGGGAGTTACAATGAGCAGTTCTTC
TRBJ2-7 TRBV7-9 once . CASSTTGTDSYEQYF TGTGCCAGCAGCACCACAGGAACAGATTCCTACGAGCAGTACTTC
TRBJ2-1 TRBV5-1 . TRBD1 CASSSQTGGGNNEQFF TGCGCCAGCAGCTCTCAGACAGGGGGTGGGAACAATGAGCAGTTCTTC
TRBJ2-2 TRBV7-8 . TRBD2 CASSARPVREDNTGELFF TGTGCCAGCAGCGCCAGGCCTGTGCGGGAGGATAACACCGGGGAGCTGTTTTTT
TRBJ1-3 TRBV9 . . CASSVGGFGNTIYF TGTGCCAGCAGCGTAGGAGGGTTTGGAAACACCATATATTTT
TRBJ2-5 TRBV29-1 . . CSGKQVSDQETQYF TGCAGCGGCAAACAGGTTTCCGATCAAGAGACCCAGTACTTC
TRBJ2-7 TRBV9 . . CASSVGQSYEQYF TGTGCCAGCAGCGTAGGACAGTCCTACGAGCAGTACTTC
TRBJ2-4 TRBV5-1 once TRBD2 CASSFTGGENIQYF TGCGCCAGCAGCTTTACGGGAGGGGAAAACATTCAGTACTTC
TRBJ2-5 TRBV6-5 once TRBD1 CASSYSAGQGQETQYF TGTGCCAGCAGTTACTCTGCAGGACAGGGACAAGAGACCCAGTACTTC
TRBJ2-2 TRBV27 . TRBD2 CASSRDLGSGRLNTGELFF TGTGCCAGCAGTAGGGACTTGGGGAGCGGGAGGTTAAACACCGGGGAGCTGTTTTTT
TRBJ2-3 TRBV11-3 . TRBD1 CASSQRTGGSVDTQYF TGTGCCAGCAGCCAACGGACAGGGGGATCGGTGGATACGCAGTATTTT
TRBJ1-1 TRBV4-3 . TRBD1 CASSLLQGQEAFF TGCGCCAGCAGCCTCCTACAGGGGCAAGAAGCTTTCTTT
TRBJ2-7 TRBV4-1 once . CASSQGWGPYEQYF TGCGCCAGCAGCCAGGGCTGGGGCCCCTACGAGCAGTACTTC
TRBJ2-1 TRBV5-1 . TRBD2 CASTGLGLAGVFGYNEQFF TGCGCCAGCACAGGCCTTGGACTAGCGGGAGTATTTGGGTACAATGAGCAGTTCTTC
TRBJ1-1 TRBV28 . TRBD1 CASSELRDRINEAFF TGTGCCAGCAGTGAACTCCGGGACAGGATTAACGAAGCTTTCTTT
TRBJ1-5 TRBV2 few . CASSLQNQPQHF TGTGCCAGCAGTTTACAGAATCAGCCCCAGCATTTT
TRBJ1-4 TRBV25-1 . . CASSVEKLFF TGTGCCAGCAGTGTAGAAAAACTGTTTTTT
TRBJ2-1 TRBV30 . TRBD2 CAVAGGIYNEQFF TGTGCCGTAGCGGGAGGGATCTACAATGAGCAGTTCTTC
TRBJ2-7 TRBV27 . . CASSDGGYEQYF TGTGCCAGTTCGGACGGAGGCTACGAGCAGTACTTC
TRBJ1-2 TRBV9 . . CASSVGSGTLNYGYTF TGTGCCAGCAGCGTAGGTTCAGGAACCCTCAACTATGGCTACACCTTC
TRBJ1-4 TRBV28 . TRBD1 CASSLTTGRTEKLFF TGTGCCAGCAGTCTGACGACAGGGAGGACTGAAAAACTGTTTTTT
TRBJ2-3 TRBV7-8 . TRBD2 CASSLEIAGGSTDTQYF TGTGCCAGCAGCTTAGAGATTGCGGGAGGGAGCACAGATACGCAGTATTTT
TRBJ2-7 TRBV19 . . CAASRQVSYEQYF TGTGCCGCAAGCAGACAGGTATCCTACGAGCAGTACTTC
TRBJ2-1 TRBV11-3 . . CASSPRPSGCGSYNEQFF TGTGCCAGCAGCCCCCGGCCATCGGGATGCGGATCCTACAATGAGCAGTTCTTC
TRBJ2-7 TRBV9 once TRBD2 CASSPSEAGSYEQYF TGTGCCAGCAGCCCCAGTGAAGCGGGATCCTACGAGCAGTACTTC